The 18 T cell receptor beta chains in this list originate from one sample, sequenced in a study of cytomegalovirus exposure and HLA in healthy donors. TCRdb's copy holds only in-frame clones and misses some; the assay was immunoSEQ multiplex PCR. The profile covers hundreds of thousands of clones, with about 90% appearing a single time and around 12% taken by the ten largest. Source material: PBMCs. The receptors were sampled from a man younger than 35 in good health and CMV-seropositive.

This clone was seen more than once but under ten times. Here the CDR3 DNA reads TGTGCCAGCAGTAAGGGACAGGGGATAGGATTCTTT. Translated: CASSKGQGIGFF. This chain uses TRBV6-5 with TRBJ1-1; 10 nucleotides agree with TRBD1. Losses at the gene ends were 5 bases for V and 14 bases for J; bases not matched to a gene: 8. Germline CDR1 is MNHEY and CDR2 is SVGAGI. The CDR3 runs 12 residues.

CDR3 DNA: TGTGCCAGCAGTTTCGGGAAACACCACGAGCAGTACTTC. Its translation is CASSFGKHHEQYF. This sequence joins TRBV7-9 and TRBJ2-7; D is possibly TRBD2 (5 bases). Germline-derived CDR1 and CDR2 are SEHNR and FQNEAQ (reference sequence). There are 13 residues in the CDR3. The V gene lost 6 bases and the J gene lost 5 bases, with 14 bases spanning the gap.

This clone came up a few times. The chain couples TRBV5-1 to TRBJ1-1; D gene unclear. V was trimmed by 4 bases and J by 5 bases, leaving 15 bases between them. CDR1 is SGHRS and CDR2 is YFSETQ in the germline V gene. The CDR3 has 14 residues. The chain's CDR3 is CASSLDGVGTEAFF. The CDR3 DNA is TGCGCCAGCAGCCTGGACGGAGTTGGAACTGAAGCTTTCTTT.

This clone was picked up a small number of times. V is TRBV5-1 and J is TRBJ2-1; 9 bases fit TRBD2. This CDR3 spans 16 amino acids. In germline, CDR1 is SGHRS, CDR2 YFSETQ. Trimming took 4 bases from V and 3 from J; bases not matched to a gene: 8. The CDR3 reads CASSLLAGDGYNEQFF. The CDR3 coding sequence is TGCGCCAGCAGCCTCTTAGCGGGAGACGGCTACAATGAGCAGTTCTTC.

The rearrangement joins TRBV27 to TRBJ2-1, with D unresolved. The germline CDR1 and CDR2 sequences are MNHEY and SMNVEV (reference sequence). V was shortened by 9 bases and J by 5 bases, with 17 bases between the two germline ends. The length of the CDR3 is 14 residues. In DNA form, the CDR3 reads TGTGCCAGTGCCCTTGGGGAAACACACAATGAGCAGTTCTTC. This encodes CASALGETHNEQFF.

This sequence joins TRBV28 and TRBJ1-5, with 9 bases identical to TRBD1. Germline V gives CDR1 MDHEN, CDR2 SYDVKM. The J segment lost 5 bases and the V segment lost 6 bases, leaving 2 bases of the junction unmatched. The CDR3 loop spans 13 amino acids. In DNA, the CDR3 is TGTGCCAGCAGGAGACAGGGGGATCAGCCCCAGCATTTT. It translates to CASRRQGDQPQHF.

Concerning this clone itself: This specimen includes other DNA sequences encoding the same CDR3. The chain uses TRBV6-4 and TRBJ1-1, with D possibly TRBD1 on 6 matching bases. Germline V CDR1 and CDR2: MRHNA, SNTAGT. The V end lost 4 bases, the J end lost 2 bases, and 11 bases lay between the germline ends. The CDR3 is 14 residues long. The CDR3 bases are TGTGCCAGCAGTGCCACAGGGAGTAACACTGAAGCTTTCTTT. It encodes CASSATGSNTEAFF.

V gene TRBV9 combines with J gene TRBJ1-1, with TRBD1 as a possible D gene (5 bases). This CDR3 contains 15 residues. Trimming took off 3 bases at V and 5 bases at J, with 17 bases between the two ends. In germline, CDR1 is SGDLS, CDR2 YYNGEE. CDR3 in amino acids: CASSDPRGGTTEAFF. The CDR3 coding sequence is TGTGCCAGCAGCGATCCCCGGGGGGGAACGACTGAAGCTTTCTTT.

This chain joins TRBV29-1 and TRBJ2-1; D remains unclear. Per germline, CDR1 SQVTM and CDR2 ANQGSEA. This CDR3 contains 12 residues. V shed 4 bases and J shed 3 bases, with 7 bases lying between them. The CDR3 coding sequence is TGCAGCGTTGGGGGAAACTACAATGAGCAGTTCTTC. It is translated as CSVGGNYNEQFF.

The chain joins TRBV10-3 to TRBJ2-4; 7 bases are a match to TRBD1. Trimming removed 6 bases from V and 0 bases from J; junction bases left unmatched: 5. The CDR3 is 15 amino acids. Germline V gene lookup returns CDR1 ENHRY and CDR2 SYGVKD. The CDR3 sequence is CAISRDSLAKNIQYF. CDR3 DNA sequence: TGTGCCATCAGCCGGGACAGCCTAGCCAAAAACATTCAGTACTTC.

The chain couples TRBV5-1 to TRBJ2-1, with 13 bases matching TRBD2. Germline V lookup: CDR1 SGHRS, CDR2 YFSETQ. The CDR3 totals 17 residues. V lost 0 bases to trimming and J lost 9 bases; unmatched junction nucleotides: 9. DNA for the CDR3: TGCGCCAGCAGCTTGGCCTGGACTAGCGGGAGTGGGACTGAGCAGTTCTTC. Translating it yields CASSLAWTSGSGTEQFF.

The chain recombines TRBV19 with TRBJ1-5; TRBD1 matches at 8 bases. J lost 6 bases, V lost 3 bases, and 7 bases had no gene match. The CDR3 covers 15 residues. Germline lookup yields CDR1 LNHDA and CDR2 SQIVND (reference sequence). CDR3 amino acids: CASSIGAGGGQPQHF. CDR3 sequence (DNA): TGTGCCAGTAGTATTGGGGCAGGGGGCGGTCAGCCCCAGCATTTT.

The rearrangement links TRBV19 to TRBJ1-2; D is uncertain. Trimming removed 5 bases at V and 2 bases at J, with 15 bases between. Looked up from germline, CDR1 is LNHDA and CDR2 is SQIVND (reference sequence). CDR3 length: 15 residues. The CDR3 spells CASSPWAAVNYGYTF. In DNA, the CDR3 is TGTGCCAGTAGTCCCTGGGCAGCAGTAAACTATGGCTACACCTTC.

The V and J genes are TRBV7-8 and TRBJ2-7, with TRBD2 identical over 12 bases. The germline V gene encodes CDR1 SGHVS and CDR2 FQNEAQ. V shed 6 bases, J shed 5 bases, and the junction held 20 bases outside the gene matches. The CDR3 has 19 amino acids. CDR3 coding DNA: TGTGCCAGCAGTTCTGGTCGGGGACTAGCGGGCGTCGCGGAGCACGAGCAGTACTTC. Translation gives CASSSGRGLAGVAEHEQYF.

This chain uses TRBV15 with TRBJ2-1; 7 bases line up with TRBD2. Germline trimming cut 1 base from V and 2 bases from J; bases unmatched to any gene: 5. CDR1 and CDR2 from the germline V gene are LNHNV and YYDKDF (reference sequence). This CDR3 region has 16 residues. The CDR3 is CATSRGLSGAYNEQFF. DNA for the CDR3: TGTGCCACCAGCAGAGGATTGAGCGGGGCCTACAATGAGCAGTTCTTC.

This chain connects TRBV28 to TRBJ1-1, with no clear D. The V and J ends lost 8 bases and 0 bases respectively, with 16 bases between them. CDR3 length: 15 amino acids. CDR1 is MDHEN and CDR2 is SYDVKM in the germline V gene. CDR3 sequence: CASSDSWTMNTEAFF. The CDR3 region has the DNA TGTGCCAGCTCGGACTCCTGGACCATGAACACTGAAGCTTTCTTT.

Notes on this clone: This clone may be a read error of a much larger clone one base away. The chain is built from TRBV6-1 and TRBJ2-1; the D is unclear. CDR3 length: 11 residues. Trimming left V 8 bases short and J 4 bases short, with 6 bases between. Germline V gives CDR1 MNHNS, CDR2 SASEGT. Here the CDR3 DNA reads TGTGCCAGCCGCTTATACAATGAGCAGTTCTTC. Translated: CASRLYNEQFF.

This sequence joins TRBV10-3 and TRBJ2-7, with TRBD2 matching over 7 bases. The CDR3 length is 19 residues. J was trimmed by 3 bases and V by 11 bases; bases with no gene match: 28. The germline gives CDR1 ENHRY, CDR2 SYGVKD. The DNA of the CDR3 is TGTGCCCCCGAGCCCTGGCTAGCGGTAGACACAGGCAGGGTCTACGAGCAGTACTTC. This sequence encodes CAPEPWLAVDTGRVYEQYF.